This T cell receptor (beta chain) was profiled in a study of shared clonotypes between healthy human individuals. Study-level information: The cohort had two women and three men, ages 18 to 49. Overall study findings and caveats: The sole specimen, blood, was sampled, and tissue repertoires likely differ.

This clone was detected a few times. Its antigen is still unknown. Produced via immunoSEQ multiplex PCR; TCRdb's table is partial and in-frame only. The table lists under 150,000 clones, around two thirds of them singletons. The receptor was isolated from a woman in her twenties or thirties in good health. Sequences were obtained from memory CD8+ T cells sorted from blood. Stated subset: CD45RO+ cells pooled with CCR7-negative TemRA cells.

CDR3 nucleotide sequence: TGTGCCAGCAGCCCGGGACAGAATAGCAATCAGCCCCAGCATTTT. Residues: CASSPGQNSNQPQHF. The chain combines TRBV5-5 with TRBJ1-5; TRBD1 matches 7 bases. The CDR3 totals 15 residues. CDR1 SGHKS and CDR2 YYEKEE come from the germline V gene (reference sequence). The trim removed 4 bases at V and 0 bases at J, leaving 4 bases unmatched.